The entry that follows covers one TCR beta chain sequence. These data belong to a study of early stage breast cancer tumors. At the level of the study: Among around twelve ER+/PR+/HER2- tumors, eight were ductal, four lobular. Average read coverage per sample was 7.5 to 10-fold.

Profiled with immunoSEQ multiplex PCR; TCRdb holds only in-frame clones, not every one. The table lists about 30,000 clones, under 75% of them singletons. There are 18 residues in the CDR3. Germline trimming cut 0 bases from V and 5 bases from J; bases unmatched to any gene: 9. CDR1 and CDR2 from the germline V gene are LGHNA and YNFKEQ. The sequence was obtained from a person aged 45-65 years with breast cancer. Sequencing was carried out using blood. The rearrangement uses TRBV4-2 and TRBJ2-5; 13 bases agree with TRBD2. The CDR3 loop reads CASSQELAGGPGIETQYF. The CDR3 DNA sequence: TGTGCCAGCAGCCAAGAACTAGCGGGAGGGCCAGGGATTGAGACCCAGTACTTC.